This entry concerns a single T cell receptor (beta chain). Authors' data handling: Nucleated cell counts were estimated from reference gene primer amplification. Profiling relied on immunoSEQ multiplex PCR, and the TCRdb table lists in-frame clones only, not all of them. V and J calls and clone size are given by that table; D and trimming were obtained from the DNA. The sample lists hundreds of thousands of clones; around nine tenths were seen once. These data are taken from a study of blood T cell repertoires in COVID-19. Across the whole study: The samples span acute and convalescent COVID-19 from the United States, Italy and Spain. T cells, B-cell-depleted T cells, or PBMCs provided the cDNA or gDNA that served as material.

This CDR3 has 13 residues. Unmatched junction bases numbered 2, after V lost 8 bases and J lost 4 bases. The germline V gene has CDR1 KGHDR and CDR2 SFDVKD. Seattle patients were enrolled while actively infected and followed longitudinally. Material for sequencing was peripheral blood. The chain is built from TRBV24-1 and TRBJ2-1; 9 bases map to TRBD1. The clonotype comes from a woman aged 70-85 years with COVID-19, enrolled during active disease. CDR3 coding DNA: TGTGCCACCACGGGACAGGGATACAATGAGCAGTTCTTC. Residues: CATTGQGYNEQFF.